The entry that follows covers one T cell receptor (beta chain) sequence. Antigen unknown. Trimming shortened V by 7 bases and J by 3 bases, and 15 bases separated the two germline ends. Per germline, CDR1 SQVTM and CDR2 ANQGSEA. The CDR3 totals 13 residues. Reverse transcription of extracted RNA yielded cDNA, which provided the sequencing template. Sequenced by immunoSEQ multiplex PCR; TCRdb stores in-frame clones only, minus some. The repertoire includes 110,000 or so clones, roughly three fifths of them detected once, and 3% to 3.5% sits in the top ten. This record comes from a study of CD8+ T cells in alopecia areata. The study, taken as a whole, reports: TCRs were shared less clearly across patients than in mice, possibly for HLA-related reasons.

This sample's treatment: oral pan-JAK inhibitor, 5-10 mg twice daily. The chain joins TRBV29-1 to TRBJ1-1; D remains ambiguous. This TCR was sampled from a human donor with alopecia areata. Sequencing was performed on CD4+ T cells sorted from blood, taken at week 24, from a patient treated with tofacitinib. In DNA form, the CDR3 reads TGCAGCGCCCCCGGACGGACCTACACTGAAGCTTTCTTT. Protein product: CSAPGRTYTEAFF.